The 22 T cell receptor beta chains reported below all come from one sample, sequenced in a study of blood T cell repertoires in COVID-19. Produced via immunoSEQ multiplex PCR; TCRdb's table is partial and in-frame only. The sample has under 250,000 clones; 65% to 90% are singletons. Material for sequencing was peripheral blood. The receptors derive from a human donor in a cohort sampled during active COVID-19.

This chain uses TRBV28 with TRBJ2-3; 9 nucleotides align to TRBD2. Germline-derived CDR1 and CDR2 are MDHEN and SYDVKM. CDR3 size: 18 residues. J gave up 3 bases and V 5 bases, and 15 bases lay outside the gene matches. The CDR3 sequence: CASSGSLLAGAQTDTQYF. CDR3 DNA sequence: TGTGCCAGCAGTGGGAGCCTTTTAGCGGGAGCTCAAACAGATACGCAGTATTTT.

The V and J genes are TRBV6-5 and TRBJ1-2; D gene unclear. CDR3 length equals 13 residues. Looked up from germline, CDR1 is MNHEY and CDR2 is SVGAGI. With 6 bases removed from V and 8 bases from J, the gap between germline ends came to 16 bases. CDR3 in amino acids: CASSNTEFLGYTF. The CDR3 DNA follows: TGTGCCAGCAGCAACACGGAGTTTTTGGGCTACACCTTC.

V and J are TRBV28 and TRBJ2-7, with TRBD2 identical over 8 bases. This CDR3 has 13 residues. Germline V lookup: CDR1 MDHEN, CDR2 SYDVKM. The V gene end was trimmed by 6 bases and the J gene end by 4 bases; junction bases not matched to a gene: 5. CDR3 sequence reads: CASRPPGGYEQYF. DNA of the CDR3: TGTGCCAGCAGACCACCGGGAGGGTACGAGCAGTACTTC.

The rearrangement links TRBV18 to TRBJ2-1; 9 bases are a match to TRBD1. The CDR3 totals 15 residues. V lost 8 bases and J lost 7; bases outside the gene matches: 12. Germline V gene sequence: CDR1 KGHSH, CDR2 LQKENI. The CDR3, as DNA: TGTGCCAGCGTCGCCCCGGGACAGGGTGCAAATGAGCAGTTCTTC. Translation gives CASVAPGQGANEQFF. Looking up the rest from reference TRBV18 and TRBJ2-1 gives the full variable domain: NAGVMQNPRHLVRRRGQEARLRCSPMKGHSHVYWYRQLPEEGLKFMVYLQKENIIDESGMPKERFSAEFPKEGPSILRIQQVVRGDSAAYFCASVAPGQGANEQFFGPGTRLTVL.

The chain recombines TRBV12-5 with TRBJ2-3; 10 positions agree with TRBD1. After removal of 1 base from V and 0 bases from J, the junction contained 1 base not matched to a gene. Germline-derived CDR1 and CDR2 are LGHNT and FRNRAP. The CDR3 is 16 amino acids. CDR3 DNA sequence: TGTGCTAGTGGTTTGGGACAGGGGGCTAGCACAGATACGCAGTATTTT. Translating it yields CASGLGQGASTDTQYF.

The chain has TRBV5-1 and TRBJ2-1, with 10 bases identical to TRBD1. Germline CDR1 SGHRS, CDR2 YFSETQ. The CDR3 contains 16 residues. Losses at the gene ends were 4 bases for V and 1 base for J; bases not matched to a gene: 5. The CDR3 region is CASSPGTGDSYNEQFF. The CDR3 DNA sequence: TGCGCCAGCAGCCCCGGGACAGGGGATTCCTACAATGAGCAGTTCTTC.

The chain recombines TRBV18 with TRBJ2-7; a possible D gene is TRBD1 (6 bases). With 5 bases removed from V and 1 base from J, the gap between germline ends came to 12 bases. This CDR3 is built from 14 residues. Germline assignment: CDR1 KGHSH and CDR2 LQKENI. The CDR3 sequence is CASSALDRSYEQYF. In DNA, the CDR3 is TGTGCCAGCTCAGCGCTGGACAGATCCTACGAGCAGTACTTC.

The genes are TRBV18 and TRBJ1-5; D is unclear. The germline CDR1 and CDR2 sequences are KGHSH and LQKENI. The V end was cut by 2 bases, the J end by 0 bases, with 5 bases between. CDR3 length: 14 amino acids. Written as DNA, the CDR3 is TGTGCCAGCTCACCATACAATAGCAATCAGCCCCAGCATTTT. It codes for CASSPYNSNQPQHF.

The chain's CDR3 is CASSLLLGGYTMNTEAFF. As DNA, the CDR3 is TGTGCCAGCAGCCTTCTGCTTGGGGGCTACACGATGAACACTGAAGCTTTCTTT. The chain has TRBV2 and TRBJ1-1; D is perhaps TRBD1 (6 bases). This CDR3 comprises 18 residues. Germline CDR1 reads SNHLY; CDR2 reads FYNNEI. V gave up 6 bases and J gave up 0 bases, with 23 bases separating them.

The CDR3: CASTRRGEETQYF. DNA of the CDR3: TGTGCCAGCACCCGACGGGGAGAAGAGACCCAGTACTTC. This chain joins TRBV6-5 and TRBJ2-5; a possible D gene is TRBD2 (5 bases). Deletions cut 7 bases from V and 3 bases from J, with 12 bases between. The CDR3 extends over 13 amino acids. Per the germline V gene, CDR1 is MNHEY and CDR2 is SVGAGI.

This clone has only a few counts. This chain uses TRBV12-5 with TRBJ2-1, with 7 bases identical to TRBD1. In germline, CDR1 is LGHNT, CDR2 FRNRAP. Trimming removed 1 base from V and 0 bases from J; junction bases left unmatched: 9. CDR3 length: 18 residues. The CDR3 sequence is CASGLATSWDSSYNEQFF. In DNA, the CDR3 is TGTGCTAGTGGTTTGGCCACGTCCTGGGACAGCTCCTACAATGAGCAGTTCTTC.

The genes are TRBV28 and TRBJ2-7; 7 bases match TRBD1. Germline V gives CDR1 MDHEN, CDR2 SYDVKM. The V segment lost 3 bases and the J segment 2 bases; nucleotides outside the gene matches: 1. The CDR3 totals 13 residues. The CDR3 is CASSLTGPYEQYF. CDR3 nucleotide sequence: TGTGCCAGCAGTTTGACAGGGCCCTACGAGCAGTACTTC.

The chain couples TRBV7-2 to TRBJ2-2; no clear D. This CDR3 is built from 17 residues. V was cut by 5 bases and J by 5 bases, with 21 bases left in between. Germline V lookup: CDR1 SGHTA, CDR2 FQGNSA. CDR3 coding DNA: TGTGCCAGCAGCCAGCTCGGTGACCTGGCGGTGACCGGGGAGCTGTTTTTT. The encoded protein is CASSQLGDLAVTGELFF.

On this clone itself: The sample contains more than one DNA sequence encoding this CDR3. This rearrangement joins TRBV7-2 to TRBJ2-3; D possibly corresponds to TRBD2 (5 bases). Germline V gives CDR1 SGHTA, CDR2 FQGNSA. The CDR3 runs 14 residues. V gave up 1 base and J gave up 0 bases, with 5 bases separating them. CDR3 coding DNA: TGTGCCAGCAGCTTAGGGACTAGCACAGATACGCAGTATTTT. The encoded protein is CASSLGTSTDTQYF.

V usage is TRBV10-2 and J usage is TRBJ2-2; TRBD2 matches 7 bases. Germline CDR1 and CDR2: WSHSY and SAAADI. The CDR3 spans 14 residues. J lost 8 bases, V lost 4 bases, and 7 bases had no gene match. This chain's CDR3 is CASSVGGSAGELFF. In DNA form, the CDR3 reads TGCGCCAGCAGTGTTGGCGGGAGCGCGGGGGAGCTGTTTTTT.

The chain uses TRBV3-1 (or the pseudogene TRBV3-2) and TRBJ2-7; TRBD1 aligns across 12 bases. This CDR3 contains 15 residues. The V and J ends lost 4 bases and 6 bases, in that order; junction bases with no gene match: 7. Germline V gives CDR1 LGHDT, CDR2 YNNKEL (reference sequence). In nucleotides, the CDR3 is TGTGCCAGCAGCCGAGGGGGACAGGGGGCGGGCGAGCAGTACTTC. It codes for CASSRGGQGAGEQYF.

The chain couples TRBV4-1 to TRBJ2-1; D remains unclear. Trimming removed 6 bases at V and 0 bases at J, with 12 bases between. The V gene's germline CDR1 is MGHRA and CDR2 YSYEKL. The length of the CDR3 is 15 residues. The CDR3 here is CASRFDWSSYNEQFF. The CDR3 region has the DNA TGCGCCAGCAGGTTTGACTGGAGCTCCTACAATGAGCAGTTCTTC.

This sequence joins TRBV24-1 and TRBJ1-4; D uncertain. The CDR3 runs to 13 residues. V lost 2 bases to trimming and J lost 4 bases, with 4 bases between them. Germline CDR1 and CDR2: KGHDR and SFDVKD. The CDR3 region has the DNA TGTGCCACCAGTGATTCCCTTAATGAAAAACTGTTTTTT. Amino acids: CATSDSLNEKLFF.

The chain links TRBV11-3 to TRBJ2-2; tentative D call: TRBD2 (5 bases). Germline CDR1 reads SGHNT; CDR2 reads YENEEA. V was cut by 5 bases and J by 6 bases, with 13 bases left in between. The CDR3 covers 14 residues. CDR3: CASSLGRAPGELFF. The CDR3 DNA follows: TGTGCCAGCAGCCTAGGGCGGGCCCCCGGGGAGCTGTTTTTT.

V and J are TRBV5-8 and TRBJ1-4; D possibly corresponds to TRBD1 (6 bases). The CDR3 sequence is 13 residues long. Germline V gene lookup returns CDR1 SGHTS and CDR2 YDEGEE. V lost 4 bases and J lost 7, with 11 bases in between. In DNA, the CDR3 is TGTGCCAGCAGCCCCGACAGGCCTGAAAAACTGTTTTTT. Translated, it gives CASSPDRPEKLFF.

V gene TRBV18 combines with J gene TRBJ2-1; no firm D call. Germline V gene data show CDR1 as KGHSH and CDR2 as LQKENI. The length of the CDR3 is 16 residues. V shed 3 bases and J shed 8 bases, with 20 bases lying between them. The CDR3 here is CASSPPRLVVFDEQFF. DNA of the CDR3: TGTGCCAGCTCACCTCCACGGCTAGTGGTGTTCGATGAGCAGTTCTTC. Looking up the rest from reference TRBV18 and TRBJ2-1 gives the full variable domain: NAGVMQNPRHLVRRRGQEARLRCSPMKGHSHVYWYRQLPEEGLKFMVYLQKENIIDESGMPKERFSAEFPKEGPSILRIQQVVRGDSAAYFCASSPPRLVVFDEQFFGPGTRLTVL.

This chain uses TRBV28 with TRBJ1-4; the D is unclear. Trimming shortened V by 3 bases and J by 7 bases, and 15 bases separated the two germline ends. The CDR3 loop spans 15 amino acids. Germline V gene sequence: CDR1 MDHEN, CDR2 SYDVKM. In nucleotides, the CDR3 is TGTGCCAGCAGTTTGGGGAGTTGGAATAGTGAAAAACTGTTTTTT. This translates into CASSLGSWNSEKLFF.